The rows below give T cell receptor beta chains drawn from one sample of a study of T-cell memory formation after mild COVID-19. TCRdb fed the 5' RACE reads into MiXCR, producing one record per CDR3 protein. Counted here are about half a million distinct CDR3 sequences, 15% to 20% occurring once; the ten biggest clones make up 9% to 15%. The sequencing sample was made of PBMCs or a T cell subset sorted from them (not recorded which). The receptors here all came from an adult woman who had mild COVID-19 (a few samples of this study predate the infection). Cell type and time point are not known. CDR3s include the opening cysteine and the closing phenylalanine or tryptophan. Fields, in order: V gene, D gene, clone size, J gene, CDR3 protein, CDR3 DNA. The D gene is left open where the match is weak. The size entry is marked missing in some rows and otherwise reads once, few, many or a size class.

V: TRBV19; D: TRBD1; size: .; J: TRBJ1-2; CDR3: CASSISPGRTGWGLYGYTF; DNA: TGTGCCAGTAGTATCAGCCCGGGAAGGACAGGCTGGGGATTATATGGCTACACCTTC
V: TRBV4-3; D: TRBD2; size: .; J: TRBJ2-7; CDR3: CASSQERSGRGSYEQYF; DNA: TGCGCCAGCAGCCAAGAACGGAGCGGGAGGGGTTCTTACGAGCAGTACTTC
V: TRBV25-1; D: .; size: .; J: TRBJ1-3; CDR3: CASRGDRGESGNTIYF; DNA: TGTGCCAGCAGGGGAGATCGAGGAGAATCTGGAAACACCATATATTTT
V: TRBV7-2; D: .; size: .; J: TRBJ1-3; CDR3: CASSPNRGVLSGNTIYF; DNA: TGTGCCAGCAGCCCTAACCGGGGGGTCCTCTCTGGAAACACCATATATTTT
V: TRBV12-3/TRBV12-4; D: .; size: many; J: TRBJ1-5; CDR3: CASSLRGSQPQHF; DNA: TGTGCCAGCAGTTTGAGGGGTTCTCAGCCCCAGCATTTT
V: TRBV10-3; D: .; size: .; J: TRBJ1-6; CDR3: CAISEDGVHNSPLHF; DNA: TGTGCCATCAGTGAAGATGGGGTGCATAATTCACCCCTCCACTTT
V: TRBV6-2/TRBV6-3; D: .; size: few; J: TRBJ2-1; CDR3: CASSFGGTVYNEQFF; DNA: TGTGCCAGCAGTTTCGGCGGGACAGTTTACAATGAGCAGTTCTTC
V: TRBV30; D: TRBD1; size: few; J: TRBJ1-4; CDR3: CAWSVATGLLFF; DNA: TGTGCCTGGAGTGTTGCGACAGGGTTACTGTTTTTT
V: TRBV12-1; D: .; size: .; J: TRBJ2-1; CDR3: CASSSKGLARTSYNEQFF; DNA: TGTGCCAGCAGCTCGAAGGGACTAGCGAGAACGTCCTACAATGAGCAGTTCTTC
V: TRBV20-1; D: TRBD1; size: few; J: TRBJ1-1; CDR3: CSARDRTGMNTEAFF; DNA: TGCAGTGCTAGAGATAGGACAGGTATGAACACTGAAGCTTTCTTT